These 28 T cell receptor beta chains were sequenced from one sample in a study of T-cell reconstitution after alpha-beta-depleted transplantation in children. Library preparation (for TCRbeta) was performed with unique molecular identifiers. TCRdb called the PCR reads again in MiXCR, with one record for every CDR3 protein. The sample includes more than 250,000 distinct CDR3 sequences, more than 8% of them seen just once. The sample consisted of PBMCs from the stem cell graft donor, taken from the stem cell graft. These TCRs come from a human donor who donated a stem cell graft to a child with SCID.

This clonotype was seen more than once but under ten times. The rearrangement joins TRBV5-1 to TRBJ1-2; D gene unclear. Trimming cost V 1 base and J 5 bases, with 12 bases left between them. Germline assignment: CDR1 SGHRS and CDR2 YFSETQ. CDR3 size: 14 residues. In nucleotides, the CDR3 is TGCGCCAGCAGCTTGACCGGGGATCGGTATGGCTACACCTTC. This gives the protein CASSLTGDRYGYTF. Complete variable domain (other parts from reference TRBV5-1 and TRBJ1-2): KAGVTQTPRYLIKTRGQQVTLSCSPISGHRSVSWYQQTPGQGLQFLFEYFSETQRNKGNFPGRFSGRQFSNSRSEMNVSTLELGDSALYLCASSLTGDRYGYTFGSGTRLTVV.

The chain combines TRBV27 with TRBJ2-1; TRBD2 might be the D (7 bases). This CDR3 spans 16 amino acids. Germline-derived CDR1 and CDR2 are MNHEY and SMNVEV (reference sequence). V lost 7 bases, J lost 0 bases, and 16 bases lay in between. The CDR3 spells CASMVGGGGSYNEQFF. The DNA of the CDR3 is TGTGCCAGCATGGTAGGGGGAGGGGGCTCCTACAATGAGCAGTTCTTC.

The chain employs TRBV29-1 and TRBJ1-2, with 9 bases fitting TRBD1. The CDR3 contains 13 residues. Germline lookup yields CDR1 SQVTM and CDR2 ANQGSEA. Trimming took 4 bases from V and 5 from J; bases not matched to a gene: 5. CDR3 in DNA: TGCAGCGTTGGACAGGGGGTAGGGTATGGCTACACCTTC. Translating gives CSVGQGVGYGYTF. Supplemented by reference TRBV29-1 and TRBJ1-2, the full variable domain reads SAVISQKPSRDICQRGTSLTIQCQVDSQVTMMFWYRQQPGQSLTLIATANQGSEATYESGFVIDKFPISRPNLTFSTLTVSNMSPEDSSIYLCSVGQGVGYGYTFGSGTRLTVV.

The rearrangement uses TRBV27 and TRBJ1-4; TRBD1 matches 7 bases. CDR1 and CDR2 from the germline V gene are MNHEY and SMNVEV (reference sequence). The CDR3 covers 15 residues. Trimming cost V 0 bases and J 7 bases; bases outside gene matches: 5. DNA for the CDR3: TGTGCCAGCAGTTTATCCCGACAGGGAGGTGAAAAACTGTTTTTT. Residues: CASSLSRQGGEKLFF.

This chain connects TRBV29-1 to TRBJ2-6, with TRBD1 identical over 9 bases. V gave up 6 bases and J gave up 0 bases; unmatched junction bases: 3. The CDR3 loop spans 15 amino acids. Germline lookup yields CDR1 SQVTM and CDR2 ANQGSEA. The CDR3 reads CSVVGQGSGANVLTF. Written as DNA, the CDR3 is TGCAGCGTGGTGGGACAGGGCTCTGGGGCCAACGTCCTGACTTTC. Filled out from reference TRBV29-1 and TRBJ2-6, the complete variable domain reads SAVISQKPSRDICQRGTSLTIQCQVDSQVTMMFWYRQQPGQSLTLIATANQGSEATYESGFVIDKFPISRPNLTFSTLTVSNMSPEDSSIYLCSVVGQGSGANVLTFGAGSRLTVL.

Ten or more counts support this clonotype. The chain combines TRBV18 with TRBJ2-1; weak D call: TRBD1 (5 bases). The CDR3 runs to 11 residues. V dropped 3 bases and J dropped 10 bases, with 7 bases sitting between them. Per germline, CDR1 KGHSH and CDR2 LQKENI. The CDR3 DNA reads as TGTGCCAGCTCACCGAAGGGGGAGCAGTTCTTC. This sequence encodes CASSPKGEQFF.

V and J are TRBV13 and TRBJ2-5; possible D gene TRBD1, 6 bases. Per germline, CDR1 PRHDT and CDR2 FYEKMQ (reference sequence). The V and J ends lost 5 bases and 5 bases respectively, with 18 bases between them. This CDR3 contains 15 residues. Written as DNA, the CDR3 is TGTGCCAGCAGCGCCCGCACAGGGTTTCAGGAGACCCAGTACTTC. Encoded protein: CASSARTGFQETQYF. The whole variable domain, remainder taken from reference TRBV13 and TRBJ2-5, is AAGVIQSPRHLIKEKRETATLKCYPIPRHDTVYWYQQGPGQDPQFLISFYEKMQSDKGSIPDRFSAQQFSDYHSELNMSSLELGDSALYFCASSARTGFQETQYFGPGTRLLVL.

This clonotype was observed a handful of times. The V call is TRBV24-1, the J call TRBJ2-1; D ambiguous. This CDR3 is 12 amino acids long. Germline V CDR1 and CDR2: KGHDR, SFDVKD. V was cut by 5 bases and J by 6 bases, with 7 bases left in between. The CDR3: CATSVGGNEQFF. The CDR3 DNA follows: TGTGCCACCAGTGTCGGCGGCAATGAGCAGTTCTTC.

V and J are TRBV12-3 or TRBV12-4 and TRBJ2-6, with 7 bases fitting TRBD1. This CDR3 is built from 18 residues. V was clipped by 3 bases and J by 1 base; unmatched bases: 9. This CDR3 is CASSFQGGPPSGANVLTF. In DNA form, the CDR3 reads TGTGCCAGCAGTTTTCAAGGGGGCCCCCCTTCTGGGGCCAACGTCCTGACTTTC.

There are a few counts of this clonotype. The chain couples TRBV5-6 to TRBJ2-7; 9 nucleotides match TRBD2. Germline V CDR1 and CDR2: SGHDT, YYEEEE. The CDR3 contains 14 residues. V shed 2 bases and J 4 bases; nucleotides not matched to a gene: 4. The CDR3 nucleotides are TGTGCCAGCAGCTTTAGCGGGGGCGGATACGAGCAGTACTTC. Translated, it gives CASSFSGGGYEQYF.

The gene calls are TRBV10-3 and TRBJ2-7, with 8 bases that match TRBD2. V dropped 0 bases and J dropped 5; count of bases not matched to a gene: 6. The CDR3 spans 15 residues. The germline CDR1 and CDR2 sequences are ENHRY and SYGVKD. The CDR3: CAISESLTGGNEQYF. The DNA of the CDR3 is TGTGCCATCAGTGAGTCTTTAACGGGGGGGAACGAGCAGTACTTC.

The rearrangement links TRBV20-1 to TRBJ2-2; D could derive from TRBD1 or TRBD2 (6 bases each). V dropped 3 bases and J dropped 4 bases, with 12 bases sitting between them. Per the germline V gene, CDR1 is DFQATT and CDR2 is SNEGSKA (reference sequence). This CDR3 comprises 14 residues. The CDR3 nucleotides are TGCAGTGCTAGTGACGGGGGCGGCACCGGGGAGCTGTTTTTT. Its protein product is CSASDGGGTGELFF.

This clonotype occurred many times. This rearrangement joins TRBV5-5 to TRBJ2-7, with D unresolved. V lost 0 bases to trimming and J lost 1 base, with 8 bases between them. This CDR3 region has 14 residues. Per the germline V gene, CDR1 is SGHKS and CDR2 is YYEKEE (reference sequence). CDR3 DNA: TGTGCCAGCAGCTTGGTTGGTCGGTCCTACGAGCAGTACTTC. This translates into CASSLVGRSYEQYF.

In its sample, this clonotype was seen once. CDR3 nucleotides: TGTGCCAGCAGTAAACAGGGGCTCCAAGAGACCCAGTACTTC. Its protein product is CASSKQGLQETQYF. The V call is TRBV6-1, the J call TRBJ2-5, with 7 bases that match TRBD1. With 5 bases clipped from V and 1 base from J, the junction kept 4 bases outside the gene matches. Germline CDR1 and CDR2: MNHNS and SASEGT. The CDR3 contains 14 residues.

V gene TRBV20-1 combines with J gene TRBJ2-5, with 8 bases fitting TRBD2. After removal of 6 bases from V and 2 bases from J, the junction contained 8 bases not matched to a gene. Looked up from germline, CDR1 is DFQATT and CDR2 is SNEGSKA (reference sequence). The CDR3 consists of 14 residues. The CDR3 DNA reads as TGCAGTGCCCGGCCATCGGGGGGGCAAGAGACCCAGTACTTC. Residues: CSARPSGGQETQYF.

The sample holds many counts of this clonotype. The V call is TRBV12-3 or TRBV12-4, the J call TRBJ2-5; TRBD1 aligns across 11 bases. J gave up 5 bases and V 5 bases, and 4 bases lay outside the gene matches. The CDR3 has 14 residues. The CDR3 DNA follows: TGTGCCAGCAGTACCGGGACAGGGGGGGAGACCCAGTACTTC. It specifies CASSTGTGGETQYF.

Only a few counts were recorded for this clonotype. The genes are TRBV7-9 and TRBJ1-1; D not resolved. Deletions cut 2 bases from V and 4 bases from J, with 17 bases between. Looked up from germline, CDR1 is SEHNR and CDR2 is FQNEAQ (reference sequence). The CDR3 contains 16 residues. The CDR3 DNA reads TGTGCCAGCAGCTTAAACCCCTCATTATGGAGCACTGAAGCTTTCTTT. Its protein product is CASSLNPSLWSTEAFF.

This clonotype was detected a few times. This chain connects TRBV12-3 or TRBV12-4 to TRBJ1-2; D might be TRBD1 (5 bases). Trimming took off 3 bases at V and 7 bases at J, with 15 bases between the two ends. The CDR3 extends over 14 amino acids. CDR3 loop: CASSFEGGGTGYTF. The CDR3 nucleotides are TGTGCCAGCAGTTTCGAAGGTGGGGGGACTGGCTACACCTTC.

The sample holds many counts of this clonotype. The V and J genes are TRBV5-1 and TRBJ1-3; D is undetermined. Germline V gives CDR1 SGHRS, CDR2 YFSETQ. Trimming cost V 1 base and J 2 bases, with 4 bases left between them. The CDR3 has 13 amino acids. The CDR3 reads CASSLQAGNTIYF. In nucleotides, the CDR3 is TGCGCCAGCAGCTTGCAAGCTGGAAACACCATATATTTT.

The CDR3, as DNA: TGTGCCAGCAGTTCAAGACAGGGACAGGGCTACACCTTC. Translation gives CASSSRQGQGYTF. V is TRBV27 and J is TRBJ1-2, with TRBD1 matching 7 bases. There are 13 residues in the CDR3. After removal of 4 bases from V and 8 bases from J, the junction contained 7 bases not matched to a gene. Germline V gene data show CDR1 as MNHEY and CDR2 as SMNVEV (reference sequence).

This clonotype was recorded many times. V gene TRBV5-8 combines with J gene TRBJ2-3; D not resolved. In germline, CDR1 is SGHTS, CDR2 YDEGEE. Trimming shortened V by 2 bases and J by 2 bases, and 6 bases separated the two germline ends. The length of the CDR3 is 13 residues. In DNA form, the CDR3 reads TGTGCCAGCAGCTTCACAGACACAGATACGCAGTATTTT. Its translation is CASSFTDTDTQYF.

The V and J genes are TRBV29-1 and TRBJ1-5; TRBD1 is a possible D gene (5 bases). Per the germline V gene, CDR1 is SQVTM and CDR2 is ANQGSEA. The ends were cut back, 8 bases at V and 2 bases at J, with 22 bases in the middle. The CDR3 length is 16 residues. The CDR3 nucleotides are TGCAGCTATTCTACCGGGACGGTCGTCGGCAATCAGCCCCAGCATTTT. Its translation: CSYSTGTVVGNQPQHF.

The table lists this clonotype with many counts. This rearrangement joins TRBV3-1 to TRBJ2-3; D gene uncertain. V was pared by 3 bases and J by 3 bases, with 4 bases between. This CDR3 has 12 residues. The germline V gene encodes CDR1 LGHDT and CDR2 YNNKEL (reference sequence). CDR3 amino acids: CASSHQTDTQYF. CDR3 nucleotides: TGTGCCAGCAGCCATCAAACAGATACGCAGTATTTT.

This clonotype was seen repeatedly, ten times or more. V gene TRBV11-2 combines with J gene TRBJ2-5; D unclear. The CDR3 sequence is 15 residues long. The germline gives CDR1 SGHAT, CDR2 FQNNGV. V lost 5 bases and J lost 7, with 20 bases in between. Here the CDR3 DNA reads TGTGCCAGCAGCCCGACGACTCCGGGCCCAGGGACCCAGTACTTC. Encoded protein: CASSPTTPGPGTQYF. Supplemented by reference TRBV11-2 and TRBJ2-5, the full variable domain reads EAGVAQSPRYKIIEKRQSVAFWCNPISGHATLYWYQQILGQGPKLLIQFQNNGVVDDSQLPKDRFSAERLKGVDSTLKIQPAKLEDSAVYLCASSPTTPGPGTQYFGPGTRLLVL.

The chain recombines TRBV20-1 with TRBJ2-3; 9 bases fit TRBD2. V shed 6 bases, J shed 8 bases, and the junction held 12 bases outside the gene matches. Germline-derived CDR1 and CDR2 are DFQATT and SNEGSKA (reference sequence). The CDR3 is 14 amino acids. The DNA for the CDR3 is TGCAGTGCAGGGGCTAGCGGGGAGTGGGGTACGCAGTATTTT. Amino acid sequence: CSAGASGEWGTQYF.

This chain joins TRBV4-1 and TRBJ2-3, with D unresolved. CDR1 and CDR2 from the germline V gene are MGHRA and YSYEKL. This CDR3 is 15 amino acids long. The ends were cut back, 0 bases at V and 2 bases at J, with 9 bases in the middle. The CDR3 DNA reads as TGCGCCAGCAGCCAAGACTCAACAATCACAGATACGCAGTATTTT. It translates to CASSQDSTITDTQYF.

The chain is built from TRBV7-9 and TRBJ1-4; D might be TRBD1 (5 bases). V was clipped by 0 bases and J by 0 bases, with 11 bases between them. The CDR3 has 17 residues. Germline V gene data show CDR1 as SEHNR and CDR2 as FQNEAQ (reference sequence). CDR3 in amino acids: CASSLAGPFATNEKLFF. The CDR3 DNA reads as TGTGCCAGCAGCTTAGCGGGACCCTTTGCAACTAATGAAAAACTGTTTTTT.

This clonotype was counted at least ten times. V and J are TRBV6-1 and TRBJ1-2, with 7 bases lining up with TRBD1. Germline CDR1 and CDR2: MNHNS and SASEGT. The V segment lost 4 bases and the J segment 3 bases; nucleotides outside the gene matches: 11. The CDR3 contains 16 residues. DNA for the CDR3: TGTGCCAGCAGTGCCCACAGGACAGGTTTTCACTATGGCTACACCTTC. The encoded protein is CASSAHRTGFHYGYTF.